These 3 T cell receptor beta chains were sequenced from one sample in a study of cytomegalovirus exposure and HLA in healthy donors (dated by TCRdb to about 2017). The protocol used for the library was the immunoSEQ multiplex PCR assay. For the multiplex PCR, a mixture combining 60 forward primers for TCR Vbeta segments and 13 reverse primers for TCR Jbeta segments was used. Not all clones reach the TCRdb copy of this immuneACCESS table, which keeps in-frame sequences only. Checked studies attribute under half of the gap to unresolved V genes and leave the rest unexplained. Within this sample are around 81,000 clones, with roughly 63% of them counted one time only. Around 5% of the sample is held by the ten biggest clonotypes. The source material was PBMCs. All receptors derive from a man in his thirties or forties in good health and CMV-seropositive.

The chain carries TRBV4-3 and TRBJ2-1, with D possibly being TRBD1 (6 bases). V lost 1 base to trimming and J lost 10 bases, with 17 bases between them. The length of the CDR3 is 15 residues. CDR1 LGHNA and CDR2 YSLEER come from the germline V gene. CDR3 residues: CASSQGTGYGVEQFF. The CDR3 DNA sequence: TGCGCCAGCAGCCAAGGCACAGGGTATGGGGTGGAGCAGTTCTTC.

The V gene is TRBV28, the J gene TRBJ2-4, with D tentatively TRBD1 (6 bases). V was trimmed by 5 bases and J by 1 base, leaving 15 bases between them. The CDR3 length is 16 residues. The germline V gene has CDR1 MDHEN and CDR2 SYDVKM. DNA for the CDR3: TGTGCCAGCAGTACGCCAGGGGCTCAGGCCAAAAACATTCAGTACTTC. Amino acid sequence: CASSTPGAQAKNIQYF.

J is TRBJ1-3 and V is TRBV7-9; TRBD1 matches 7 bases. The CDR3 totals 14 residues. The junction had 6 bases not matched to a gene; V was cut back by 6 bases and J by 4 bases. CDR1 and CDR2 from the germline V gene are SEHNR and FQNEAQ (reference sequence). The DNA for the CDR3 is TGTGCCAGCAGACTTACAGGGGAAGGAAACACCATATATTTT. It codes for CASRLTGEGNTIYF.